The table lists the clone carrying this T cell receptor (beta chain) with many counts. The CDR3 end falls 3 residues outside the read, so it is completed with the germline J gene. Repertoires were generated with immunoSEQ multiplex PCR, while TCRdb's copy carries only in-frame clones and drops some. This sample comprises tens of thousands of clones, none seen once only. The data originate from a study of T cell clonality in common variable immunodeficiency. Germline lookup yields CDR1 ENHRY and CDR2 SYGVKD. The CDR3 is made up of 14 amino acids. The chain carries TRBV10-3 and TRBJ2-3; D remains unclear. The sequenced sample consisted of peripheral blood mononuclear cells. The receptor comes from a person aged 18 to 75 in good health. The CDR3 bases that were read are TGTGCCATCATGGGCCAGGCAAACCAAGAGACG. The encoded protein is CAIMGQANQET. The CDR3 in its entirety is CAIMGQANQETQYF.